This T cell receptor beta chain was observed in a study of blood T cell repertoires in COVID-19. Membership in each cohort depended on participant-reported clinical history. Resolution of symptoms, clearance, or two negative PCRs was present in recovered Cohort 3 donors. Trimming cost V 4 bases and J 4 bases, with 4 bases left between them. The germline V gene encodes CDR1 ENHRY and CDR2 SYGVKD. The length of the CDR3 is 11 residues. Original processing notes: Estimation of nucleated cell counts relied on the amplification of reference gene primers. Clones were sequenced by immunoSEQ multiplex PCR, and TCRdb holds only the in-frame ones, with some missing. V and J calls and clone size are given by that table; D and trimming were obtained from the DNA. The sample holds approximately 300,000 clones, 80% to 90% seen once.

The source is a young woman who had recovered from COVID-19. The rearrangement links TRBV10-3 to TRBJ1-2, with D uncertain. The sequenced sample was PBMCs or T cells enriched from blood (not recorded which). CDR3 DNA sequence: TGTGCCATCAGTGGTAGCTATGGCTACACCTTC. This encodes CAISGSYGYTF.